Given below is one T cell receptor (beta chain) in context. Generated by immunoSEQ multiplex PCR, the TCRdb table keeps only in-frame clones and is missing some. The table lists about 40,000 clones, about 92% of them singletons. This sample was taken from a study of ipilimumab plus nivolumab after autologous stem cell transplantation. Patients got ipilimumab 1 mg/kg beginning 14 to 28 days post-transplant. The CDR3 covers 15 residues. V lost 6 bases to trimming and J lost 4 bases; unmatched junction nucleotides: 6. Germline CDR1 SGHAT, CDR2 FQNNGV. This chain links TRBV11-2 with TRBJ2-2, with TRBD1 identical over 9 bases. The sample here was PBMCs, taken in a trial of ipilimumab plus nivolumab as post-transplant consolidation. The receptor was derived from a male donor with multiple myeloma. CDR3 DNA: TGTGCCAGCAGTCCTAGGACAGGGGCCACCGGGGAGCTGTTTTTT. Translation gives CASSPRTGATGELFF.